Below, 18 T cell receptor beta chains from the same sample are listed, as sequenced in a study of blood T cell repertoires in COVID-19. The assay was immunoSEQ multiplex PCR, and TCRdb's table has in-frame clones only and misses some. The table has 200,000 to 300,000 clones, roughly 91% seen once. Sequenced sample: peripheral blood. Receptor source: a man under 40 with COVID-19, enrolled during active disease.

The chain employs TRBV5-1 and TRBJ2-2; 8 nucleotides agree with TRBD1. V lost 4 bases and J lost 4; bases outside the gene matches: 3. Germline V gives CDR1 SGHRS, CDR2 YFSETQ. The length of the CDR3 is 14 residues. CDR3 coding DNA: TGCGCCAGCAGCGAGGGACAGGTCACCGGGGAGCTGTTTTTT. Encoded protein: CASSEGQVTGELFF.

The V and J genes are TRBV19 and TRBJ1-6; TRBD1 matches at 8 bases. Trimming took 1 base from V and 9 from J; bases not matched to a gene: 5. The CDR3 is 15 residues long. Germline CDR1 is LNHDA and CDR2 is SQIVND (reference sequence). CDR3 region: CASSIGQGASSPLHF. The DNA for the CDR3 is TGTGCCAGTAGTATAGGCCAGGGGGCTAGTTCACCCCTCCACTTT.

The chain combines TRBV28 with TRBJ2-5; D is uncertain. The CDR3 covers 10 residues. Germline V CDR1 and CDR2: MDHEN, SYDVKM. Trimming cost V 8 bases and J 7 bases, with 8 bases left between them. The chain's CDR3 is CASGDRTQYF. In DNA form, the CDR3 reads TGTGCCAGCGGTGATAGGACCCAGTACTTC.

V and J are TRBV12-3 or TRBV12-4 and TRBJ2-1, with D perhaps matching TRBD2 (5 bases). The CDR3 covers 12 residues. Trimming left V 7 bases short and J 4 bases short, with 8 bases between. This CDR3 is CASTGIYNEQFF. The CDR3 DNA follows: TGTGCCAGCACCGGGATTTACAATGAGCAGTTCTTC.

CDR3 sequence (DNA): TGCGCCAGCAGCTTGGGGGACACTTACACCGGGGAGCTGTTTTTT. Encoded protein: CASSLGDTYTGELFF. The chain combines TRBV5-1 with TRBJ2-2; perhaps TRBD1 as D (6 bases). CDR1 and CDR2 from the germline V gene are SGHRS and YFSETQ. CDR3 length equals 15 residues. V shed 0 bases and J shed 3 bases, with 9 bases lying between them.

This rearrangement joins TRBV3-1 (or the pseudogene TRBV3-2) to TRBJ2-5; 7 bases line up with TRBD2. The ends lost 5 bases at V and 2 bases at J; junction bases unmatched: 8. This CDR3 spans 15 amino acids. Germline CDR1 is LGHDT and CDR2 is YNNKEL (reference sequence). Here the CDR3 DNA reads TGTGCCAGCAGCGATACCGGGACTAATCAAGAGACCCAGTACTTC. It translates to CASSDTGTNQETQYF.

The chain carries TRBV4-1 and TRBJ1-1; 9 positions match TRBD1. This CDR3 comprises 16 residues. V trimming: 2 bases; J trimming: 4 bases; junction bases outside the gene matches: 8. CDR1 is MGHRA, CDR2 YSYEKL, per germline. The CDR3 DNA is TGCGCCAGCAGCCAACATTTGACAGGGGGGGGCACTGAAGCTTTCTTT. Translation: CASSQHLTGGGTEAFF.

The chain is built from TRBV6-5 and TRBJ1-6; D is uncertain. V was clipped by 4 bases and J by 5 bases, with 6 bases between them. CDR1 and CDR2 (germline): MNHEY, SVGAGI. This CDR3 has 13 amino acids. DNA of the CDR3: TGTGCCAGCAGTTCCCAAAATAATTCACCCCTCCACTTT. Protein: CASSSQNNSPLHF.

The CDR3 sequence is CASSLQGANQPQHF. As DNA, the CDR3 is TGTGCCAGCAGCTTACAGGGGGCCAATCAGCCCCAGCATTTT. The chain combines TRBV7-9 with TRBJ1-5; 8 bases map to TRBD1. V was pared by 2 bases and J by 3 bases, with 0 bases of the junction left unmatched. Germline loops: CDR1 SEHNR, CDR2 FQNEAQ (reference sequence). CDR3 length: 14 amino acids.

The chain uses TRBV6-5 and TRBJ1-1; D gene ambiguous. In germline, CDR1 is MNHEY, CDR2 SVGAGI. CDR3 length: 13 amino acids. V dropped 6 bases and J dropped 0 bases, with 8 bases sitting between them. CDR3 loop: CASRQSLNTEAFF. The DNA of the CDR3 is TGTGCCAGCAGACAGTCCTTGAACACTGAAGCTTTCTTT.

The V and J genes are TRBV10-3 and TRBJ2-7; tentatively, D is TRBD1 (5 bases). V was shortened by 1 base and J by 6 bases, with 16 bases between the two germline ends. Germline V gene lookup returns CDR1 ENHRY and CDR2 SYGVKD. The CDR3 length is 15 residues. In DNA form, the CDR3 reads TGTGCCATCAGTGAGTTGAAAGGGGTTGGAAGCGAGCAGTACTTC. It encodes CAISELKGVGSEQYF.

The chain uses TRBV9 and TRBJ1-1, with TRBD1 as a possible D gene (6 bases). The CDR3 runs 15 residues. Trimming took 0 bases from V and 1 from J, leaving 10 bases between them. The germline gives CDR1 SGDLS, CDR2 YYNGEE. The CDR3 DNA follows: TGTGCCAGCAGCGTAGGGGACAATAAGAACACTGAAGCTTTCTTT. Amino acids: CASSVGDNKNTEAFF.

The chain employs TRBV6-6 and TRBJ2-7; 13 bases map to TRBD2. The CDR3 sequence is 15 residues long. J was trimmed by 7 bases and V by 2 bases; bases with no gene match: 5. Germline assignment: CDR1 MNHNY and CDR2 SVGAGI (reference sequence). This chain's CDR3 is CASSYTTSGGEEQYF. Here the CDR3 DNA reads TGTGCCAGCAGTTACACCACTAGCGGGGGGGAGGAGCAGTACTTC.

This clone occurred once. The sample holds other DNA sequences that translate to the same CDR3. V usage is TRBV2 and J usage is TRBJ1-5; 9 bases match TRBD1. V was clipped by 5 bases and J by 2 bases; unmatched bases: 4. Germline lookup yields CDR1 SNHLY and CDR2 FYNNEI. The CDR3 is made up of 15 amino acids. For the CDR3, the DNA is TGTGCCAGCAGTTTACAGGGGGCGGGCAATCAGCCCCAGCATTTT. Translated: CASSLQGAGNQPQHF. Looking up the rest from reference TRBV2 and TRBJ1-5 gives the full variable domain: EPEVTQTPSHQVTQMGQEVILRCVPISNHLYFYWYRQILGQKVEFLVSFYNNEISEKSEIFDDQFSVERPDGSNFTLKIRSTKLEDSAMYFCASSLQGAGNQPQHFGDGTRLSIL.

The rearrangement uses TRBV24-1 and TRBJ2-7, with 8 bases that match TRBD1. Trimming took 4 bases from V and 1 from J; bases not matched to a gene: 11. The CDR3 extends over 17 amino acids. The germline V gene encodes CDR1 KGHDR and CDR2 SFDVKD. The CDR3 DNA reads TGTGCCACCAGTGACAAAGAGGGACAGGAGGATTCCTACGAGCAGTACTTC. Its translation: CATSDKEGQEDSYEQYF.

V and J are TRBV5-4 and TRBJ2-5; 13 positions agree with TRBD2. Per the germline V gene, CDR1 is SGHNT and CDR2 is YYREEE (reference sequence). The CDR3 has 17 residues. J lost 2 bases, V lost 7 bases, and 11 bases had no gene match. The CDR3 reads CASGYLGLAGEQETQYF. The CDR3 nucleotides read TGTGCCAGCGGTTACCTAGGACTAGCGGGGGAGCAAGAGACCCAGTACTTC.

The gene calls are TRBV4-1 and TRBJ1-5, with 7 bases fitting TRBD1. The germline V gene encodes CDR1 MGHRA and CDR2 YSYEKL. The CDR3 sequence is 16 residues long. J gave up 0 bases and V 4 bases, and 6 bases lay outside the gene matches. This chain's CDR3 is CASSRGDSYSNQPQHF. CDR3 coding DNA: TGCGCCAGCAGCCGCGGGGACAGCTATAGCAATCAGCCCCAGCATTTT.

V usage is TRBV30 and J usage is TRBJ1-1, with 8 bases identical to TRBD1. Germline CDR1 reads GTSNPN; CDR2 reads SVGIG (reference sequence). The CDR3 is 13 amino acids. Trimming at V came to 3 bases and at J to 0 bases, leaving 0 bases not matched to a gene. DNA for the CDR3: TGTGCCTGGAGGACAGGGGTGAACACTGAAGCTTTCTTT. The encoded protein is CAWRTGVNTEAFF.